This T cell receptor (beta chain) appears in the sequencing data of a study of T cells in Graves' hyperthyroidism and ophthalmopathy. Whole-study findings and limits: From stable hyperthyroidism, ophthalmopathy was set apart by a 13 V-J model.

This clonotype has ten or more counts. Its antigen is unknown. TCR beta CDR3 regions were amplified from RNA transcripts. The HTBI primer set drove a first-round RT-PCR of the TCR CDR3. In TCRdb, the multiplex PCR reads were re-called with MiXCR into one record per CDR3 protein. The sample gives around 800,000 distinct CDR3 sequences, roughly 40% of which show up once; 7.5% to 9.5% is in the top ten. This TCR was sampled from a man aged 18 to 30 with Graves' hyperthyroidism. Material for sequencing was blood.

The CDR3 DNA sequence: TGTGCCAGTACGGACAGGGCTCGTTATGGCTACACCTTC. The encoded protein is CASTDRARYGYTF. This chain uses TRBV19 with TRBJ1-2, with 8 bases that match TRBD1. The CDR3 contains 13 residues. V shed 7 bases, J shed 5 bases, and the junction held 6 bases outside the gene matches. The germline gives CDR1 LNHDA, CDR2 SQIVND (reference sequence).